The sequence of this TCR beta chain was determined in a study of CD4 T cells in relation to SARS-CoV-2 and coronaviruses. CD4+ T cells from unexposed donors were obtained before the COVID-19 pandemic (2011-2018). Naive and memory CD4+ T cells came from enriched cryopreserved PBMCs. The study's findings and limits: Culture-expanded clones reflect memory recall rather than primary priming during culture.

The germline gives CDR1 MDHEN, CDR2 SYDVKM. This CDR3 has 9 residues. Sequenced by immunoSEQ multiplex PCR; TCRdb stores in-frame clones only, minus some. The table records roughly 68,000 clones, approximately 93% of them present only once. Notes on this clone: Antigen specificity is unknown.

The chain links TRBV28 to TRBJ2-7; D remains unclear. The TCR originated in a human donor in good health. Material: naive CD4+ T cells from PBMCs. The subset here: naive CD4+ T cells isolated by negative enrichment. In DNA, the CDR3 is TGTGCTCAAACCTACGAGCAGTACTTC. Its protein product is CAQTYEQYF.